One and the same sample provided the 24 T cell receptor beta chains below, sequenced in a study of blood T cell repertoires in COVID-19. The repertoire was sequenced with immunoSEQ multiplex PCR; TCRdb's copy has only in-frame clones and lacks some. The sample lists about 300,000 clones, 65% to 90% occurring once. The specimen was PBMCs or T cells enriched from blood (not recorded which). These receptors were taken from a man aged 25-40 years who had recovered from COVID-19.

The J gene is TRBJ1-5, the V gene TRBV19; D might be TRBD1 (5 bases). The length of the CDR3 is 16 residues. Germline V gene data show CDR1 as LNHDA and CDR2 as SQIVND (reference sequence). The V end lost 2 bases, the J end lost 4 bases, and 15 bases lay between the germline ends. In DNA, the CDR3 is TGTGCCAGTAGTATACTCGGCCAGGCAGGGAATCAGCCCCAGCATTTT. Its protein product is CASSILGQAGNQPQHF. Filled out from reference TRBV19 and TRBJ1-5, the complete variable domain reads DGGITQSPKYLFRKEGQNVTLSCEQNLNHDAMYWYRQDPGQGLRLIYYSQIVNDFQKGDIAEGYSVSREKKESFPLTVTSAQKNPTAFYLCASSILGQAGNQPQHFGDGTRLSIL.

V usage is TRBV18 and J usage is TRBJ2-1; 14 bases align to TRBD2. V trimming: 3 bases; J trimming: 4 bases; junction bases outside the gene matches: 8. This CDR3 has 18 residues. Germline-derived CDR1 and CDR2 are KGHSH and LQKENI. The CDR3 DNA follows: TGTGCCAGCTCACCCGGAAGACTAGCGGGAGGGAATTACAATGAGCAGTTCTTC. This encodes CASSPGRLAGGNYNEQFF. The full variable domain, in which reference TRBV18 and TRBJ2-1 provide the parts outside the CDR3, is NAGVMQNPRHLVRRRGQEARLRCSPMKGHSHVYWYRQLPEEGLKFMVYLQKENIIDESGMPKERFSAEFPKEGPSILRIQQVVRGDSAAYFCASSPGRLAGGNYNEQFFGPGTRLTVL.

The V and J genes are TRBV5-1 and TRBJ2-3; D remains unclear. This CDR3 contains 14 residues. V was shortened by 0 bases and J by 6 bases, with 11 bases between the two germline ends. In germline, CDR1 is SGHRS, CDR2 YFSETQ. DNA of the CDR3: TGCGCCAGCAGCTTGGCGGAGAGGTGGGATACGCAGTATTTT. Residues: CASSLAERWDTQYF.

This clone was detected only once. The rearrangement uses TRBV7-9 and TRBJ2-2; TRBD1 matches 10 bases. Germline V gene lookup returns CDR1 SEHNR and CDR2 FQNEAQ (reference sequence). V shed 5 bases, J shed 5 bases, and the junction held 5 bases outside the gene matches. The CDR3 loop spans 15 amino acids. The CDR3 region has the DNA TGTGCCAGCAGCGCACGGGACAGGGGAACCGGGGAGCTGTTTTTT. Amino acid sequence: CASSARDRGTGELFF.

The chain has TRBV5-1 and TRBJ1-3, with TRBD1 as a possible D gene (6 bases). The germline CDR1 and CDR2 sequences are SGHRS and YFSETQ. V lost 4 bases and J lost 2, with 10 bases in between. This CDR3 is built from 14 residues. The CDR3 DNA follows: TGCGCCAGCAGCGTACAGGGCCCTGGAAACACCATATATTTT. It yields the protein CASSVQGPGNTIYF.

This clone turned up a few times. The chain recombines TRBV19 with TRBJ2-3; 8 bases agree with TRBD1. The germline CDR1 and CDR2 sequences are LNHDA and SQIVND (reference sequence). This CDR3 is 13 amino acids long. Unmatched junction bases numbered 0, after V lost 6 bases and J lost 1 base. CDR3 residues: CASRTGGTDTQYF. The CDR3 DNA follows: TGTGCCAGTAGGACAGGGGGCACAGATACGCAGTATTTT. Complete variable domain (other parts from reference TRBV19 and TRBJ2-3): DGGITQSPKYLFRKEGQNVTLSCEQNLNHDAMYWYRQDPGQGLRLIYYSQIVNDFQKGDIAEGYSVSREKKESFPLTVTSAQKNPTAFYLCASRTGGTDTQYFGPGTRLTVL.

This clone was seen once. The chain combines TRBV28 with TRBJ1-3; 7 bases agree with TRBD1. Trimming cost V 5 bases and J 0 bases; bases outside gene matches: 7. The length of the CDR3 is 16 residues. Germline V CDR1 and CDR2: MDHEN, SYDVKM. The CDR3 nucleotides are TGTGCCAGCAGTACCCCAGCAGGGGGCTCTGGAAACACCATATATTTT. It encodes CASSTPAGGSGNTIYF.

The table lists this clone with a few counts. This chain uses TRBV11-2 with TRBJ2-1, with D perhaps matching TRBD2 (6 bases). CDR3 length: 15 amino acids. From germline, CDR1 is SGHAT and CDR2 FQNNGV. Between the trimmed V and J ends, which lost 1 base and 4 bases, there was a span of 11 bases. CDR3 nucleotide sequence: TGTGCCAGCAGCTTAGCGGGAGCTAATTACAATGAGCAGTTCTTC. Protein: CASSLAGANYNEQFF.

The V and J genes are TRBV5-4 and TRBJ2-7; the match to TRBD2 covers 12 bases. V was clipped by 4 bases and J by 4 bases; unmatched bases: 6. There are 15 residues in the CDR3. Looked up from germline, CDR1 is SGHNT and CDR2 is YYREEE (reference sequence). The CDR3 DNA follows: TGTGCCAGCAGCGAATCTAGCGGGGGGGCTTACGAGCAGTACTTC. Translated, it gives CASSESSGGAYEQYF. Complete variable domain (other parts from reference TRBV5-4 and TRBJ2-7): ETGVTQSPTHLIKTRGQQVTLRCSSQSGHNTVSWYQQALGQGPQFIFQYYREEENGRGNFPPRFSGLQFPNYSSELNVNALELDDSALYLCASSESSGGAYEQYFGPGTRLTVT.

This clone was seen a single time. The rearrangement uses TRBV18 and TRBJ1-5; 7 bases agree with TRBD1. The CDR3 has 15 amino acids. Germline loops: CDR1 KGHSH, CDR2 LQKENI. V dropped 6 bases and J dropped 0; count of bases not matched to a gene: 5. In DNA form, the CDR3 reads TGTGCCAGCTCTCTTACAGGGGCTAGCAATCAGCCCCAGCATTTT. Protein sequence: CASSLTGASNQPQHF.

CDR3 sequence: CASRVQAISGNTIYF. Here the CDR3 DNA reads TGTGCCAGCAGAGTACAGGCCATCTCAGGAAACACCATATATTTT. The chain combines TRBV2 with TRBJ1-3; a weak D match, TRBD1 (5 bases). The CDR3 has 15 amino acids. Germline V gives CDR1 SNHLY, CDR2 FYNNEI. V was trimmed by 6 bases and J by 4 bases, leaving 16 bases between them.

The chain uses TRBV19 and TRBJ2-1, with 13 bases fitting TRBD2. Germline V lookup: CDR1 LNHDA, CDR2 SQIVND (reference sequence). This CDR3 is 15 amino acids long. Unmatched junction bases numbered 8, after V lost 5 bases and J lost 10 bases. CDR3 amino acids: CASSPRTSGSVEQFF. CDR3 in DNA: TGTGCCAGTAGTCCTAGGACTAGCGGGAGTGTCGAGCAGTTCTTC.

This rearrangement joins TRBV27 to TRBJ2-5; 10 positions agree with TRBD2. Germline loops: CDR1 MNHEY, CDR2 SMNVEV (reference sequence). The CDR3 consists of 17 residues. V dropped 6 bases and J dropped 5; count of bases not matched to a gene: 15. The CDR3 DNA follows: TGTGCCAGCAGCCCCTTCTCTAGCGGGGGCCCCCCGGAGACCCAGTACTTC. Translated, it gives CASSPFSSGGPPETQYF.

For this clone: A read error may account for a junction end that differs from germline. CDR3 nucleotide sequence: TGTGCTAGCAGCTTAGGCAGGGCCTTCACCGGGGAGCTGTTTTTT. The encoded protein is CASSLGRAFTGELFF. The rearrangement uses TRBV7-7 and TRBJ2-2; TRBD1 might be the D (5 bases). The CDR3 spans 15 residues. CDR1 and CDR2 from the germline V gene are SSHAT and FNYEAQ (reference sequence).

This clone came up once. The gene calls are TRBV27 and TRBJ2-7; D unresolved. Trimming stripped 3 bases from V and 1 base from J, with 7 bases between. Germline V gene lookup returns CDR1 MNHEY and CDR2 SMNVEV (reference sequence). This CDR3 contains 13 residues. The CDR3 nucleotides are TGTGCCAGCAGTTTCTCACAGTCCTACGAGCAGTACTTC. It yields the protein CASSFSQSYEQYF.

The chain uses TRBV5-6 and TRBJ2-5, with TRBD2 as a possible D gene (6 bases). The V gene's germline CDR1 is SGHDT and CDR2 YYEEEE. The CDR3 is 12 amino acids. Trimming stripped 5 bases from V and 10 bases from J, with 15 bases between. CDR3 bases: TGTGCCAGCAGTCTTGGGGGGTTAGACCAGTACTTC. Protein sequence: CASSLGGLDQYF.

The chain has TRBV6-5 and TRBJ2-7, with D possibly matching TRBD1 (6 bases). CDR1 is MNHEY, CDR2 SVGAGI, per germline. This CDR3 spans 14 amino acids. Trimming cost V 8 bases and J 3 bases, with 17 bases left between them. CDR3 sequence: CASRINRADYEQYF. As DNA, the CDR3 is TGTGCCAGCCGAATCAACAGGGCCGACTACGAGCAGTACTTC.

The rearrangement uses TRBV5-1 and TRBJ2-5, with 11 bases identical to TRBD2. The CDR3 has 15 amino acids. Germline CDR1 reads SGHRS; CDR2 reads YFSETQ. J gave up 9 bases and V 1 base, and 8 bases lay outside the gene matches. The CDR3 sequence: CASSLSLAGAGAQYF. The CDR3 bases are TGCGCCAGCAGCTTGTCACTAGCGGGGGCGGGGGCCCAGTACTTC.

The chain joins TRBV18 to TRBJ1-4; 7 positions agree with TRBD1. V shed 4 bases and J 2 bases; nucleotides not matched to a gene: 13. Germline assignment: CDR1 KGHSH and CDR2 LQKENI. The CDR3 runs to 18 residues. CDR3 in amino acids: CASSLRKTGISTNEKLFF. CDR3 coding DNA: TGTGCCAGCTCACTACGAAAGACAGGGATTTCGACTAATGAAAAACTGTTTTTT.

The gene calls are TRBV4-1 and TRBJ1-1; 9 bases are shared with TRBD1. The CDR3 has 14 residues. CDR1 is MGHRA and CDR2 is YSYEKL in the germline V gene. With 4 bases clipped from V and 4 bases from J, the junction kept 4 bases outside the gene matches. CDR3 sequence: CASSPGQGGTEAFF. The CDR3 coding sequence is TGCGCCAGCAGCCCGGGACAGGGAGGCACTGAAGCTTTCTTT.

The CDR3 bases are TGTGCCACCAGCAGTCTAGCGGGGGAGAACCAGAACGAGCAGTACTTC. The encoded protein is CATSSLAGENQNEQYF. This chain links TRBV15 with TRBJ2-7, with 10 nucleotides matching TRBD2. V lost 3 bases and J lost 5; bases outside the gene matches: 10. Looked up from germline, CDR1 is LNHNV and CDR2 is YYDKDF (reference sequence). The CDR3 spans 16 residues. The full variable domain, in which reference TRBV15 and TRBJ2-7 provide the parts outside the CDR3, is DAMVIQNPRYQVTQFGKPVTLSCSQTLNHNVMYWYQQKSSQAPKLLFHYYDKDFNNEADTPDNFQSRRPNTSFCFLDIRSPGLGDTAMYLCATSSLAGENQNEQYFGPGTRLTVT.

This chain connects TRBV4-1 to TRBJ1-2, with 11 bases matching TRBD1. Unmatched junction bases numbered 6, after V lost 0 bases and J lost 3 bases. The CDR3 loop spans 17 amino acids. Germline CDR1 and CDR2: MGHRA and YSYEKL. The CDR3 DNA reads as TGCGCCAGCAGCCAAGACTTGGGGGACAGGGGGTACTATGGCTACACCTTC. It yields the protein CASSQDLGDRGYYGYTF.

V gene TRBV16 combines with J gene TRBJ1-3, with D tentatively TRBD1 (5 bases). CDR3 size: 15 residues. The V gene lost 1 base and the J gene lost 6 bases, with 13 bases spanning the gap. CDR1 is KGHSY and CDR2 is FQNENV in the germline V gene. Here the CDR3 reads CASSQFQGLINTIYF. DNA of the CDR3: TGTGCCAGCAGCCAATTCCAGGGTTTAATAAACACCATATATTTT.

This chain joins TRBV10-2 and TRBJ2-1; 14 nucleotides align to TRBD2. The CDR3 contains 18 residues. V shed 6 bases, J shed 1 base, and the junction held 8 bases outside the gene matches. Germline assignment: CDR1 WSHSY and CDR2 SAAADI. CDR3 region: CASSTTSGRALSYNEQFF. CDR3 in DNA: TGCGCCAGCAGCACGACTAGCGGGAGGGCCCTGTCCTACAATGAGCAGTTCTTC.